These T cell receptor beta chains were read from a single sample in a study of naive and memory T cell subsets. TCRdb re-called the UMI-ligation and nested PCR reads with MiXCR, one entry per CDR3 protein. The data show about 150,000 distinct CDR3 sequences, with 22% seen just once and 0.085% to 0.11% held by the top ten. The sequencing sample was made of naive CD4+ T cells from blood. These receptors were collected from a human donor in good health. Both conserved end residues are part of each CDR3. The D gene is left open where the match is weak. The size entry is marked missing in some rows and otherwise reads once, few, many or a size class.

j_call,clone_size,d_call,v_call,cdr3_nt,cdr3_aa
TRBJ2-7,NA,NA,TRBV13,TGTGCCAGCAGCTCCGCGACTTGGGAAAGGGAGCAGTACTTC,CASSSATWEREQYF
TRBJ1-2,few,NA,TRBV19,TGTGCCAGTAGTGCGGACAGACGCTATGGCTACACCTTC,CASSADRRYGYTF
TRBJ1-5,NA,TRBD1,TRBV28,TGTGCCAGCAGTTTGACAGGGACCCAAGGGGCCCAGCATTTT,CASSLTGTQGAQHF
TRBJ2-5,many,NA,TRBV5-1,TGCGCCAGCAGCTTGGGCCAAGAGACCCAGTACTTC,CASSLGQETQYF
TRBJ1-1,NA,NA,TRBV18,TGTGCCAGCTCACCATACACGAACACTGAAGCTTTCTTT,CASSPYTNTEAFF
TRBJ2-1,many,NA,TRBV7-9,TGTGCCAGCAGCTTAGACGGGCAGGCCATCAATGAGCAGTTCTTC,CASSLDGQAINEQFF
TRBJ1-5,NA,TRBD1,TRBV20-1,TGCAGTGCTGGTCGACAGGGGGCGCGTCAGCCCCAGCATTTT,CSAGRQGARQPQHF
TRBJ2-6,NA,TRBD1,TRBV6-2/TRBV6-3,TGTGCCAGCAGTTACTCGACAGGGGCCCTGGCTCTCGGGGCCAACGTCCTGACTTTC,CASSYSTGALALGANVLTF
TRBJ2-1,many,TRBD2,TRBV14,TGTGCCAGCAGCTACCCGGGACTAGCGGGAGTAGAGCAGTTCTTC,CASSYPGLAGVEQFF
TRBJ2-3,few,NA,TRBV5-1,TGCGCCAGCGGCAGGACCGAGAGCACAGATACGCAGTATTTT,CASGRTESTDTQYF
TRBJ1-3,NA,NA,TRBV3-1,TGTGCCAGCAGCCAAGGCATTCCCATCTCTGGAAACACCATATATTTT,CASSQGIPISGNTIYF
TRBJ2-1,once,TRBD2,TRBV19,TGTGCCAGTAGTATAGGGGAGCGGGAGGGCCAAGTCAATGAGCAGTTCTTC,CASSIGEREGQVNEQFF
TRBJ2-1,NA,TRBD2,TRBV28,TGTGCCAGCAATAGCGGGACATCCTACAATGAGCAGTTCTTC,CASNSGTSYNEQFF
TRBJ2-2,few,NA,TRBV4-2,TGTGCCAGCAGCCAAGAAGAGGGTTGGACCGGGGAGCTGTTTTTT,CASSQEEGWTGELFF
TRBJ2-3,few,NA,TRBV7-9,TGTGCCAGCGGGGGAGAGGGTGCCAGGAGGACAGATACGCAGTATTTT,CASGGEGARRTDTQYF
TRBJ2-3,NA,TRBD2,TRBV7-9,TGTGCCAGCTGGAACCGGGGGCGGGAGGACACAGATACGCAGTATTTT,CASWNRGREDTDTQYF
TRBJ2-1,NA,NA,TRBV19,TGTGCCAGTAGTATGAGCGGACTTCTAGCCAACAATGAGCAGTTCTTC,CASSMSGLLANNEQFF